Listed here are 13 T cell receptor beta chains from one sample, sequenced in a study of blood T cell repertoires in COVID-19. Produced via immunoSEQ multiplex PCR; TCRdb's table is partial and in-frame only. The data hold about 160,000 clones, with over 75% observed a single time. The sequenced sample consisted of peripheral blood. The receptors were gathered from a man younger than 35 with COVID-19, enrolled during active disease.

The chain is built from TRBV6-2 or TRBV6-3 and TRBJ2-5; 9 bases map to TRBD1. The CDR3 has 16 residues. CDR1 is MNHEY and CDR2 is SVGEGT in the germline V gene. V was pared by 5 bases and J by 1 base, with 8 bases of the junction left unmatched. CDR3 loop: CASSPAGTGIQETQYF. The CDR3 region has the DNA TGTGCCAGCAGTCCCGCCGGGACAGGGATCCAAGAGACCCAGTACTTC.

This clone showed up just once. The gene calls are TRBV19 and TRBJ2-5; D possibly corresponds to TRBD2 (5 bases). CDR1 LNHDA and CDR2 SQIVND come from the germline V gene (reference sequence). Trimming left V 4 bases short and J 1 base short, with 13 bases between. The CDR3 totals 15 residues. CDR3 sequence: CASSKGASPQETQYF. The CDR3 coding sequence is TGTGCCAGTAGTAAGGGTGCTAGCCCCCAAGAGACCCAGTACTTC.

The chain uses TRBV2 and TRBJ1-4; D unresolved. Germline lookup yields CDR1 SNHLY and CDR2 FYNNEI. This CDR3 comprises 16 residues. The ends were cut back, 5 bases at V and 3 bases at J, with 16 bases in the middle. The CDR3 is CASSIPGPAANEKLFF. CDR3 bases: TGTGCCAGCAGTATACCGGGCCCAGCGGCTAATGAAAAACTGTTTTTT.

V usage is TRBV4-1 and J usage is TRBJ2-7; 8 bases are a match to TRBD2. The germline gives CDR1 MGHRA, CDR2 YSYEKL. The trim removed 1 base at V and 1 base at J, leaving 9 bases unmatched. CDR3 length: 17 amino acids. This CDR3 is CASSQAISGGRSYEQYF. The CDR3 nucleotides are TGCGCCAGCAGCCAAGCTATTTCGGGAGGGCGGTCCTACGAGCAGTACTTC.

This clone was recorded only once. The rearrangement uses TRBV2 and TRBJ2-7; a possible D gene is TRBD1 (6 bases). This CDR3 has 13 amino acids. From germline, CDR1 is SNHLY and CDR2 FYNNEI. Trimming removed 6 bases at V and 0 bases at J, with 9 bases between. The CDR3 nucleotides read TGTGCCAGCAGGGGGGACATCTCCTACGAGCAGTACTTC. This encodes CASRGDISYEQYF.

The V and J genes are TRBV19 and TRBJ1-1; D ambiguous. From germline, CDR1 is LNHDA and CDR2 SQIVND (reference sequence). With 1 base removed from V and 1 base from J, the gap between germline ends came to 19 bases. CDR3 size: 18 residues. The CDR3 spells CASSIVRPGSWANTEAFF. In nucleotides, the CDR3 is TGTGCCAGTAGTATAGTACGACCCGGCTCCTGGGCGAACACTGAAGCTTTCTTT.

The rearrangement uses TRBV28 and TRBJ2-3, with D possibly matching TRBD2 (6 bases). Per germline, CDR1 MDHEN and CDR2 SYDVKM. Trimming took 6 bases from V and 5 from J, leaving 18 bases between them. The CDR3 length is 15 residues. CDR3 nucleotides: TGTGCCAGCAGCACGGGGGTAGGGGCAGGAGATACGCAGTATTTT. Protein: CASSTGVGAGDTQYF.

The chain combines TRBV11-3 with TRBJ2-1; 8 nucleotides align to TRBD2. Trimming removed 1 base from V and 2 bases from J; junction bases left unmatched: 7. The CDR3 loop spans 17 amino acids. Germline V gene lookup returns CDR1 SGHNT and CDR2 YENEEA. DNA for the CDR3: TGTGCCAGCAGCTTAGGTGGGAGCGGGAGCGCCTACAATGAGCAGTTCTTC. Amino acids: CASSLGGSGSAYNEQFF.

The chain joins TRBV6-2 or TRBV6-3 to TRBJ2-1; the match to TRBD2 covers 11 bases. Trimming at V came to 2 bases and at J to 10 bases, leaving 10 bases not matched to a gene. CDR1 is MNHEY and CDR2 is SVGEGT in the germline V gene. This CDR3 region has 16 residues. CDR3 DNA sequence: TGTGCCAGCAGTTACCCCCAACTAGCGGGAGCGGGCGAGCAGTTCTTC. Translating gives CASSYPQLAGAGEQFF.

This clone has just one count. This chain uses TRBV4-3 with TRBJ2-7, with a possible D match to TRBD1 (6 bases). V was shortened by 2 bases and J by 0 bases, with 23 bases between the two germline ends. The CDR3 has 19 residues. CDR1 and CDR2 from the germline V gene are LGHNA and YSLEER. This chain's CDR3 is CASSQKVSAGDGSSYEQYF. The CDR3, as DNA: TGCGCCAGCAGCCAAAAGGTATCGGCAGGGGATGGGAGCTCCTACGAGCAGTACTTC.

V usage is TRBV6-5 and J usage is TRBJ1-1, with TRBD1 identical over 7 bases. V lost 4 bases to trimming and J lost 5 bases; unmatched junction nucleotides: 10. Per germline, CDR1 MNHEY and CDR2 SVGAGI. This CDR3 is built from 15 residues. The CDR3 sequence: CASSSDQGGRTEAFF. The DNA for the CDR3 is TGTGCCAGCAGTTCTGATCAGGGGGGTCGGACTGAAGCTTTCTTT.

The chain has TRBV11-2 and TRBJ1-4; TRBD1 matches 8 bases. This CDR3 is built from 13 residues. Trimming took 7 bases from V and 7 from J; bases not matched to a gene: 5. Germline values: CDR1 SGHAT, CDR2 FQNNGV. This chain's CDR3 is CASNDRGPEKLFF. CDR3 coding DNA: TGTGCCAGCAACGACAGGGGTCCTGAAAAACTGTTTTTT.

This sequence joins TRBV11-2 and TRBJ1-1; no clear D. Germline V CDR1 and CDR2: SGHAT, FQNNGV. This CDR3 has 15 residues. Trimming took off 0 bases at V and 0 bases at J, with 8 bases between the two ends. CDR3 bases: TGTGCCAGCAGCTTAGATCCCCAGATGAACACTGAAGCTTTCTTT. This translates into CASSLDPQMNTEAFF.